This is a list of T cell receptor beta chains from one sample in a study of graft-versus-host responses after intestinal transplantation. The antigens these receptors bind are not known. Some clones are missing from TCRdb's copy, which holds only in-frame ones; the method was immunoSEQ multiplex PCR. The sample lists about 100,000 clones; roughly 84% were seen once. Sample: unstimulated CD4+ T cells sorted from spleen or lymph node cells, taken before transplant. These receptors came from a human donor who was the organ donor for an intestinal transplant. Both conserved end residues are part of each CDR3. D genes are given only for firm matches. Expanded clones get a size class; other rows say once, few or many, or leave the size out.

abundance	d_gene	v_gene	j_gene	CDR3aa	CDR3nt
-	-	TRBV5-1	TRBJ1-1	CASSLGRGQGNTEAFF	TGCGCCAGCAGCTTGGGGCGGGGGCAGGGGAACACTGAAGCTTTCTTT
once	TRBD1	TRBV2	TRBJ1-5	CASSGGGQGPGPQHF	TGTGCCAGCAGTGGAGGGGGACAGGGTCCAGGGCCCCAGCATTTT
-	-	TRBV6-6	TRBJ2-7	CASRDTLYEQYF	TGTGCCAGCAGGGACACCCTCTACGAGCAGTACTTC
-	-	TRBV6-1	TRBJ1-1	CASRSEGGLNTEAFF	TGTGCCAGCAGATCGGAGGGAGGTCTGAACACTGAAGCTTTCTTT
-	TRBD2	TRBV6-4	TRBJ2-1	CASSVERGAYNEQFF	TGTGCCAGCAGTGTTGAGCGGGGGGCCTACAATGAGCAGTTCTTC
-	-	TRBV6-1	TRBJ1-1	CASSEDTEAFF	TGTGCCAGCAGTGAGGACACTGAAGCTTTCTTT
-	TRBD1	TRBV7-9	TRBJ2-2	CASNPGTENTGELFF	TGTGCCAGCAACCCCGGGACAGAGAACACCGGGGAGCTGTTTTTT
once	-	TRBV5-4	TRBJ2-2	CASSLQGTGELFF	TGTGCCAGCAGCTTACAGGGTACCGGGGAGCTGTTTTTT
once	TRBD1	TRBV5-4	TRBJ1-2	CASSLPTGANYGYTF	TGTGCCAGCAGCTTACCGACAGGGGCGAACTATGGCTACACCTTC
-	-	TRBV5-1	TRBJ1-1	CASSLPQGTMNTEAFF	TGCGCCAGCAGCTTGCCCCAGGGGACCATGAACACTGAAGCTTTCTTT
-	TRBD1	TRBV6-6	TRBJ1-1	CASRDWGQGAEAFF	TGTGCCAGCAGGGATTGGGGACAGGGCGCTGAAGCTTTCTTT
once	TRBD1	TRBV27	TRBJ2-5	CASSPGTGVEETQYF	TGTGCCAGCAGTCCCGGGACAGGGGTAGAAGAGACCCAGTACTTC
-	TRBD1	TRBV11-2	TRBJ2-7	CASSPPRTGPDEQYF	TGTGCCAGCAGCCCCCCGAGGACAGGGCCGGACGAGCAGTACTTC
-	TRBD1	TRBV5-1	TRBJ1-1	CASSFGQGSFANTEAFF	TGCGCCAGCAGCTTTGGACAGGGTAGTTTTGCGAACACTGAAGCTTTCTTT
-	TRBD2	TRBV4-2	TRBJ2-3	CASSQDQMTGGTTSTDTQYF	TGTGCCAGCAGCCAAGACCAAATGACGGGGGGGACAACTAGCACAGATACGCAGTATTTT
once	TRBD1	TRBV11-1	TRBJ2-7	CASSPDRYEQYF	TGTGCCAGCAGCCCGGACAGGTACGAGCAGTACTTC
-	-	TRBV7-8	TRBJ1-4	CASSPGERAGAEKLFF	TGTGCCAGCAGCCCCGGGGAACGGGCAGGGGCTGAAAAACTGTTTTTT
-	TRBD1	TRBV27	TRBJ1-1	CASSLSWQGGYEAFF	TGTGCCAGCAGTTTATCGTGGCAGGGGGGATATGAAGCTTTCTTT
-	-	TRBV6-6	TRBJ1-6	CASSYSGGDYNSPLHF	TGTGCCAGCAGTTACTCGGGGGGGGACTATAATTCACCCCTCCACTTT
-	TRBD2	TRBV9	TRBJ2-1	CASSSQGPTSGGLQFF	TGTGCCAGCAGCTCCCAAGGGCCTACTAGCGGGGGCCTACAGTTCTTC
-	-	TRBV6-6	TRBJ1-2	CASTRNELQGGMGYTF	TGTGCCAGCACCAGAAATGAACTACAGGGAGGGATGGGCTACACCTTC
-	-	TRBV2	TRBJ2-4	CASSEGRALAKNIQYF	TGTGCCAGCAGTGAAGGCAGGGCCCTAGCCAAAAACATTCAGTACTTC
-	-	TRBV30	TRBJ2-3	CAWSFGFKDTQYF	TGTGCCTGGAGTTTCGGTTTTAAAGATACGCAGTATTTT
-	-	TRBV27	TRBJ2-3	CASSSRASSTDTQYF	TGTGCCAGCAGTTCCAGGGCCTCTAGCACAGATACGCAGTATTTT
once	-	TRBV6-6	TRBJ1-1	CASSYAVPEAFF	TGTGCCAGCAGTTATGCCGTACCTGAAGCTTTCTTT
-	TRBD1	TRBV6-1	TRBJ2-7	CASRVLGTDPYEQYF	TGTGCCAGCAGGGTGCTCGGGACAGACCCCTACGAGCAGTACTTC
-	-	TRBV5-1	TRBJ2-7	CASSLEGGRSTYEQYF	TGCGCCAGCAGCTTGGAGGGCGGCAGGTCTACCTACGAGCAGTACTTC
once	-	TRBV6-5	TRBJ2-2	CASSYSAGELFF	TGTGCCAGCAGTTACTCAGCCGGGGAGCTGTTTTTT
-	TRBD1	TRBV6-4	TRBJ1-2	CASSRDRMNGYTF	TGTGCCAGCAGCAGGGACAGGATGAATGGCTACACCTTC
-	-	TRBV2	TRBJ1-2	CASSLHKDGYTF	TGTGCCAGCAGTTTGCACAAGGATGGCTACACCTTC
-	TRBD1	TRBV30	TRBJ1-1	CAWNPRQGALIMNTEAFF	TGTGCCTGGAACCCGCGGCAGGGGGCTTTAATTATGAACACTGAAGCTTTCTTT
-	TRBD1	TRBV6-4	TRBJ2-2	CASSDSTGAGELFF	TGTGCCAGCAGTGACTCGACAGGGGCCGGGGAGCTGTTTTTT
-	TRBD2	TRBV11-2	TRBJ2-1	CASSRTGGYNEQFF	TGTGCCAGCAGCCGTACGGGGGGATACAATGAGCAGTTCTTC
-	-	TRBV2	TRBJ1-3	CAPQSAGKGNTIYF	TGTGCCCCCCAGTCGGCAGGGAAAGGAAACACCATATATTTT
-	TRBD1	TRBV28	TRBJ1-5	CASSLPGQGIFFNQPQHF	TGTGCCAGCAGTTTACCGGGACAGGGAATCTTTTTCAATCAGCCCCAGCATTTT
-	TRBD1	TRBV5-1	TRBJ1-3	CASSLDRGSGNTIYF	TGCGCCAGCAGCTTGGACAGGGGCTCTGGAAACACCATATATTTT
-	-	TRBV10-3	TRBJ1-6	CATRQGVSPLHF	TGTGCCACGCGACAAGGAGTGTCACCCCTCCACTTT
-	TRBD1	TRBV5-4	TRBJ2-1	CASSLGRGQNEQFF	TGTGCCAGCAGCTTAGGCAGGGGGCAGAATGAGCAGTTCTTC
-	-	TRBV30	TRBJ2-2	CAWSVSPPGELFF	TGTGCCTGGAGTGTGAGTCCGCCCGGGGAGCTGTTTTTT
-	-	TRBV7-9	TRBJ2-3	CASSLAPRQGGTDTQYF	TGTGCCAGCAGCTTAGCGCCCCGGCAGGGAGGCACAGATACGCAGTATTTT
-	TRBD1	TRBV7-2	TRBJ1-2	CASSLTGATTYGYTF	TGTGCCAGCAGCTTGACAGGGGCTACCACCTATGGCTACACCTTC
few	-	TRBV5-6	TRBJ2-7	CASSQDSAYEQYF	TGTGCCAGCAGCCAGGACAGTGCCTACGAGCAGTACTTC
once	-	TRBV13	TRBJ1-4	CASSLGQVREKLFF	TGTGCCAGCAGCTTAGGGCAGGTACGGGAAAAACTGTTTTTT
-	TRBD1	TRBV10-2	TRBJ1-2	CASSEMDRGPGNYGYTF	TGCGCCAGCAGTGAGATGGACAGGGGGCCGGGGAACTATGGCTACACCTTC
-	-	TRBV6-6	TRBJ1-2	CASRLSSSAPYGYTF	TGTGCCAGCAGGTTATCCTCTTCGGCCCCTTATGGCTACACCTTC
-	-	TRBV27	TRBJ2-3	CASSFLPGAATDTQYF	TGTGCCAGCAGTTTTCTCCCAGGGGCCGCCACAGATACGCAGTATTTT
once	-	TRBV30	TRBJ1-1	CAWSQTLNTEAFF	TGTGCCTGGAGTCAGACACTGAACACTGAAGCTTTCTTT
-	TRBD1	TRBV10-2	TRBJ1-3	CASIPTGVGNTIYF	TGCGCCAGCATTCCTACAGGGGTCGGAAACACCATATATTTT
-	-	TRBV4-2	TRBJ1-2	CASSQGDSRDYGYTF	TGTGCCAGCAGCCAAGGAGACAGTCGAGACTATGGCTACACCTTC
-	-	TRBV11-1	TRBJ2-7	CASSLVDRQYEQYF	TGTGCCAGCAGCTTAGTTGACAGACAATACGAGCAGTACTTC
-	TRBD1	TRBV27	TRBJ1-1	CASTGTVNTEAFF	TGTGCCAGCACAGGGACAGTTAACACTGAAGCTTTCTTT
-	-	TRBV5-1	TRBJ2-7	CASSLPPYEQYF	TGCGCCAGCAGCTTGCCTCCTTACGAGCAGTACTTC
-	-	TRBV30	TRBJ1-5	CAWSGVGGNQPQHF	TGTGCCTGGAGCGGGGTGGGGGGCAATCAGCCCCAGCATTTT
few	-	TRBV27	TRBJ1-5	CASSPNTGIAPQPQHF	TGTGCCAGCAGCCCTAATACCGGGATCGCACCTCAGCCCCAGCATTTT
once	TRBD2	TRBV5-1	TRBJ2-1	CASSSGLAGPYNEQFF	TGCGCCAGCAGCTCAGGACTAGCGGGCCCTTACAATGAGCAGTTCTTC